The entry below gives a single T cell receptor beta chain sequence along with its context. Germline trimming cut 0 bases from V and 2 bases from J; bases unmatched to any gene: 4. The CDR3 is 15 amino acids. Germline V gene lookup returns CDR1 SGHVS and CDR2 FQNEAQ. Enrolled through a virtual design, the participants were between about 18 and 100 years of age and came from 24 US areas. The data were taken from a study of blood T cell repertoires in COVID-19. Study at large: T cells, B-cell-depleted T cells, or PBMCs supplied cDNA or gDNA.

TCRdb keeps only in-frame clones here, not all; method: immunoSEQ multiplex PCR. This table holds about 260,000 clones, about 81% found once. This clonotype originated in a man aged 25 to 40 with acute COVID-19. Sample: PBMCs or T cells enriched from blood (not recorded which). The V and J genes are TRBV7-8 and TRBJ2-7; 7 nucleotides align to TRBD2. This CDR3 reads CASSLAPSGPYEQYV. The CDR3 region has the DNA TGTGCCAGCAGCTTAGCGCCTAGCGGCCCCTACGAGCAGTACGTC.